The sequence of this TCR beta chain was determined in a study of T cell changes during pregnancy in multiple sclerosis. Using immunoSEQ multiplex PCR, the repertoire was profiled, and TCRdb retains in-frame clones only, with some absent. The sample records tens of thousands of clones, roughly 92% being singletons. The CDR3 has 13 amino acids. The V and J ends lost 8 bases and 1 base, in that order; junction bases with no gene match: 3. From germline, CDR1 is SNHLY and CDR2 FYNNEI. This TCR was sampled from a female donor with multiple sclerosis, enrolled in a pregnancy study. This sequence joins TRBV2 and TRBJ2-3; 7 bases map to TRBD1. The material sequenced was peripheral blood, taken after pregnancy. The CDR3: CASSGQGTDTQYF. The CDR3, as DNA: TGTGCCAGCTCCGGACAGGGCACAGATACGCAGTATTTT.